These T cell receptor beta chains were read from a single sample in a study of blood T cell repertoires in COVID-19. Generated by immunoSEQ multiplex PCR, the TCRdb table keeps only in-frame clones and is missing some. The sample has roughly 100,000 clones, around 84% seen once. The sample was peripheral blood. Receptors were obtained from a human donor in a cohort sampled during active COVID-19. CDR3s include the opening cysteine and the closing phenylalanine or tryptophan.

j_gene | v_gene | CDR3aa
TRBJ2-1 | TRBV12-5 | CASGPGQGWNRAYNEQFF
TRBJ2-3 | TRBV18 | CASSPPYGSSTDTQYF
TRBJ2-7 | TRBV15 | CATSRDIYEQYF
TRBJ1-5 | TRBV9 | CASSDGRVGQPQHF
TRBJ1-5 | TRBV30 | CAWRGRYGQGEVNNQPQHF
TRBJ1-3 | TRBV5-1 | CASSWTGGENTIYF
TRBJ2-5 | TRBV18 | CASSLQYQETQYF
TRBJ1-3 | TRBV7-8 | CASSLRTGGNTIYF
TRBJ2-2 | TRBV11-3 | CASSPRQGNTGELFF
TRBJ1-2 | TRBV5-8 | CASSIPTGGSYGYTF
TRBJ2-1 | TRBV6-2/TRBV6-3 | CASSYSLSRDIYNEQFF
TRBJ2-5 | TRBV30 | CAWSVNSGGAPGTQYF
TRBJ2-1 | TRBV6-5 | CASRTGTSYTEQFF
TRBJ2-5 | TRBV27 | CASSFGDQETQYF
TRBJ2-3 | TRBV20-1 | CSASGLLAGAPDTQYF
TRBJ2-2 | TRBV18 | CASSPGTGSTGELFF
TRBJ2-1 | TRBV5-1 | CASSLAPGSYNEQFF
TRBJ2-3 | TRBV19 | CASSRQGYTDTQYF
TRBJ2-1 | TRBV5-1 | CASSQGQSYNEQFF
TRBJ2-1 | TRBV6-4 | CASSEQGYNEQFF
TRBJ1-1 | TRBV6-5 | CASSYFRGGGTEAFF
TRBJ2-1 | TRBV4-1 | CASSRLGGRGIAEQFF